The clone carrying this T cell receptor (beta chain) has at least ten counts. Specified time point: newly diagnosed GD, antithyroid drugs for less than 3 months. From RNA extracted from PBMCs, the TCR library was made. Guidelines of the American Thyroid Association were used to diagnose Graves' disease. The source of the sample is a study of regulatory T cells in long-lasting Graves disease. Germline-derived CDR1 and CDR2 are MNHNS and SASEGT. V lost 7 bases and J lost 1; bases outside the gene matches: 8. The CDR3 is 16 amino acids. According to the study, TCR beta libraries were built with iRepertoire HTBI primers and CDR3-region Arm-PCR. TCRdb re-called the multiplex PCR reads through MiXCR, storing one row per CDR3 protein. Among about 220,000 distinct CDR3 sequences listed, roughly 19% were seen once. The same specimen was also included in a second study, on T cells in Graves' hyperthyroidism and ophthalmopathy.

The material sequenced was peripheral blood mononuclear cells (PBMCs), taken at new diagnosis, from a patient treated with antithyroid drugs. The TCR comes from a woman aged 25 to 39 with Graves disease. The gene calls are TRBV6-1 and TRBJ2-1; TRBD2 aligns across 9 bases. CDR3 DNA: TGTGCCAGCACAAATGGACTAGCGCTTTCCTACAATGAGCAGTTCTTC. This encodes CASTNGLALSYNEQFF.